This entry concerns a single T cell receptor beta chain. Its antigen remains unknown. MiXCR was run by TCRdb on the multiplex PCR reads, yielding one entry per CDR3 protein. The table lists 15,000 or so distinct CDR3 sequences, about 45% of them singletons. The data stem from a study of breast tumors, draining lymph nodes, adjacent tissues. General observations from the study: Tumor repertoires ranked between lymph nodes and nontumor tissue in diversity, with V and J gene preferences.

This CDR3 region has 17 residues. From germline, CDR1 is SGHDN and CDR2 FVKESK. V lost 0 bases and J 7 bases, leaving 21 bases between the germline ends. The TCR was taken from a female donor with breast cancer. Some clones in this sample may be carry-over from other donors' samples. The chain joins TRBV14 to TRBJ2-5; D remains ambiguous. Sequencing was carried out using tumor-adjacent breast tissue. The CDR3 spells CASSQDWKGGRSGTQYF. The CDR3 coding sequence is TGTGCCAGCAGCCAAGATTGGAAAGGTGGTAGGAGTGGGACCCAGTACTTC. Combining the CDR3 with reference TRBV14 and TRBJ2-5 gives the whole variable domain EAGVTQFPSHSVIEKGQTVTLRCDPISGHDNLYWYRRVMGKEIKFLLHFVKESKQDESGMPNNRFLAERTGGTYSTLKVQPAELEDSGVYFCASSQDWKGGRSGTQYFGPGTRLLVL.